Presented here are 5 T cell receptor beta chains from one specimen sequenced in a study of shared clonotypes between healthy human individuals. This table comes from immunoSEQ multiplex PCR, and its TCRdb copy is limited to in-frame clones, with some not included. The sample has some 2,500,000 clones; under 95% are singletons. The sample consisted of naive CD4+ T cells from PBMCs. Subset given: CD45RA+ positively selected. Receptors originate from a man in his late teens or twenties in good health. Some clones in this sample may be carry-over from other donors' samples.

The genes are TRBV5-4 and TRBJ1-2; D gene unclear. The CDR3 is 14 residues long. V was clipped by 0 bases and J by 1 base, with 7 bases between them. CDR1 and CDR2 from the germline V gene are SGHNT and YYREEE (reference sequence). The CDR3 DNA reads TGTGCCAGCAGCTTGGCTGGGCGTAACTATGGCTACACCTTC. Amino acid sequence: CASSLAGRNYGYTF.

The CDR3 nucleotides are TGCGCCAGCAGCCTGGTGGTAACGGAGACCCAGTACTTC. This encodes CASSLVVTETQYF. The chain carries TRBV4-1 and TRBJ2-5, with unresolved D. V lost 4 bases to trimming and J lost 5 bases, with 11 bases between them. Germline assignment: CDR1 MGHRA and CDR2 YSYEKL. The CDR3 contains 13 residues.

The V and J genes are TRBV19 and TRBJ2-1, with 9 bases identical to TRBD2. This CDR3 is built from 16 residues. Germline V gives CDR1 LNHDA, CDR2 SQIVND (reference sequence). J lost 1 base, V lost 4 bases, and 5 bases had no gene match. CDR3 sequence: CASSTRLAESYNEQFF. The CDR3 nucleotides are TGTGCCAGTAGTACCCGACTAGCGGAGTCCTACAATGAGCAGTTCTTC.

This clone was observed a single time. The rearrangement links TRBV5-1 to TRBJ2-4; D gene unclear. Germline CDR1 is SGHRS and CDR2 is YFSETQ. Trimming shortened V by 0 bases and J by 8 bases, and 9 bases separated the two germline ends. CDR3 length: 13 amino acids. This chain's CDR3 is CASSLGPNDIQYF. The CDR3 coding sequence is TGCGCCAGCAGCTTGGGACCAAATGACATTCAGTACTTC.

The chain combines TRBV4-2 with TRBJ2-2; the D is unclear. V was pared by 5 bases and J by 3 bases, with 13 bases between. The CDR3 is 15 residues long. The germline CDR1 and CDR2 sequences are LGHNA and YNFKEQ. The CDR3 bases are TGTGCCAGCAGCGGTTGGGTAGGAGACACCGGGGAGCTGTTTTTT. Amino acid sequence: CASSGWVGDTGELFF.